A single sample is the source of the 30 T cell receptor beta chains below, sequenced in a study of cytomegalovirus exposure and HLA in healthy donors. The repertoire was sequenced with immunoSEQ multiplex PCR; TCRdb's copy has only in-frame clones and lacks some. The table has around 95,000 clones, about 85% seen once; the top ten hold roughly 20%. The sequencing sample was made of PBMCs. The receptors derive from a man between 18 and 29 years old in good health and CMV-seropositive.

The chain joins TRBV5-1 to TRBJ2-1; 12 bases are shared with TRBD1. This CDR3 is 15 amino acids long. The ends lost 4 bases at V and 7 bases at J; junction bases unmatched: 6. Germline CDR1 and CDR2: SGHRS and YFSETQ. CDR3 sequence reads: CASSQGQGARNEQFF. Written as DNA, the CDR3 is TGCGCCAGCAGCCAGGGACAGGGGGCTCGGAATGAGCAGTTCTTC. The full variable domain, its missing parts supplied by reference TRBV5-1 and TRBJ2-1, is KAGVTQTPRYLIKTRGQQVTLSCSPISGHRSVSWYQQTPGQGLQFLFEYFSETQRNKGNFPGRFSGRQFSNSRSEMNVSTLELGDSALYLCASSQGQGARNEQFFGPGTRLTVL.

The J gene is TRBJ1-5, the V gene TRBV28; 7 bases map to TRBD1. The CDR3 contains 15 residues. V was pared by 6 bases and J by 5 bases, with 10 bases of the junction left unmatched. CDR1 and CDR2 from the germline V gene are MDHEN and SYDVKM. In DNA form, the CDR3 reads TGTGCCAGCAGCCCGCCACAGGGGCCCTATCAGCCCCAGCATTTT. Its translation: CASSPPQGPYQPQHF.

This clone was seen just once. The V call is TRBV27, the J call TRBJ2-3; 13 bases match TRBD2. The CDR3 extends over 14 amino acids. The trim removed 4 bases at V and 14 bases at J, leaving 9 bases unmatched. CDR1 MNHEY and CDR2 SMNVEV come from the germline V gene (reference sequence). CDR3 coding DNA: TGTGCCAGCAGTTCCCCCCGGACTAGCGGGAGAATGTATTTT. Translating gives CASSSPRTSGRMYF.

This clone has a handful of counts. The J gene is TRBJ2-5, the V gene TRBV28; TRBD1 agrees at 7 bases. The CDR3 is 13 amino acids. Germline V gives CDR1 MDHEN, CDR2 SYDVKM. V trimming: 7 bases; J trimming: 7 bases; junction bases outside the gene matches: 9. The CDR3 DNA reads as TGTGCCAGCAACACGGACAGGTACGGGACCCAGTACTTC. Translated, it gives CASNTDRYGTQYF.

A single count supports this clone. The genes are TRBV9 and TRBJ2-5; 8 bases fit TRBD2. The J segment lost 10 bases and the V segment lost 3 bases, leaving 14 bases of the junction unmatched. Per germline, CDR1 SGDLS and CDR2 YYNGEE. This CDR3 region has 15 residues. Here the CDR3 DNA reads TGTGCCAGCAGCGCCCAGCGGGAGCGGGAGAGAGACCAGTACTTC. This codes for CASSAQRERERDQYF.

The genes are TRBV28 and TRBJ2-1, with D unclear. The CDR3 is made up of 14 amino acids. From germline, CDR1 is MDHEN and CDR2 SYDVKM. Trimming pared 7 bases from V and 6 bases from J, leaving 16 bases between. In DNA, the CDR3 is TGTGCCAGCACCCAAATCCCCACAACCAATGAGCAGTTCTTC. Residues: CASTQIPTTNEQFF.

The rearrangement joins TRBV9 to TRBJ1-5; tentatively, D is TRBD1 (6 bases). Per the germline V gene, CDR1 is SGDLS and CDR2 is YYNGEE. This CDR3 has 16 amino acids. The ends were cut back, 0 bases at V and 1 base at J, with 11 bases in the middle. The CDR3 region is CASSVGGQGSNQPQHF. Here the CDR3 DNA reads TGTGCCAGCAGCGTAGGGGGTCAGGGGAGCAATCAGCCCCAGCATTTT. Full variable domain (outside the CDR3, taken from reference TRBV9 and TRBJ1-5): DSGVTQTPKHLITATGQRVTLRCSPRSGDLSVYWYQQSLDQGLQFLIQYYNGEERAKGNILERFSAQQFPDLHSELNLSSLELGDSALYFCASSVGGQGSNQPQHFGDGTRLSIL.

The chain uses TRBV19 and TRBJ1-1, with 7 bases aligning to TRBD1. The CDR3 is 13 amino acids. J gave up 8 bases and V 3 bases, and 6 bases lay outside the gene matches. CDR1 is LNHDA, CDR2 SQIVND, per germline (reference sequence). CDR3 residues: CASSIEDRLEAFF. The DNA for the CDR3 is TGTGCCAGTAGTATCGAGGACAGGCTCGAAGCTTTCTTT.

This chain connects TRBV15 to TRBJ2-7; the match to TRBD1 covers 9 bases. CDR3 length: 15 residues. J gave up 3 bases and V 5 bases, and 8 bases lay outside the gene matches. Germline V gives CDR1 LNHNV, CDR2 YYDKDF (reference sequence). CDR3 in DNA: TGTGCCACCAGCCCCGCCGGGACAGGGTACTACGAGCAGTACGTC. Its translation: CATSPAGTGYYEQYV.

The V gene is TRBV5-1, the J gene TRBJ1-5; 11 positions match TRBD1. Germline CDR1 reads SGHRS; CDR2 reads YFSETQ. The CDR3 totals 18 residues. Trimming took 4 bases from V and 5 from J; bases not matched to a gene: 14. The chain's CDR3 is CASSPEGQGVSRDQPQHF. The CDR3 bases are TGCGCCAGCAGCCCTGAGGGACAGGGGGTCTCACGAGATCAGCCCCAGCATTTT.

This clone was counted between two and nine times. The chain combines TRBV28 with TRBJ1-2; TRBD1 matches 11 bases. This CDR3 is built from 13 residues. Germline V gene lookup returns CDR1 MDHEN and CDR2 SYDVKM. V gave up 8 bases and J gave up 6 bases; unmatched junction bases: 5. CDR3 residues: CASCSGQGDGYTF. For the CDR3, the DNA is TGTGCCAGCTGCTCGGGACAGGGGGATGGCTACACCTTC.

CDR3: CASKPDRTSNQPQHF. The CDR3 DNA follows: TGTGCCAGCAAACCCGACAGAACTAGCAATCAGCCCCAGCATTTT. The V gene is TRBV2, the J gene TRBJ1-5; tentative D call: TRBD1 (5 bases). V was trimmed by 7 bases and J by 0 bases, leaving 13 bases between them. The CDR3 has 15 amino acids. Germline CDR1 and CDR2: SNHLY and FYNNEI.

This clone is a singleton in its sample. The rearrangement links TRBV11-1 to TRBJ1-1, with a possible D match to TRBD1 (6 bases). Trimming removed 5 bases at V and 1 base at J, with 14 bases between. CDR3 length: 15 residues. Germline V gene data show CDR1 as SGHAT and CDR2 as FQDESV (reference sequence). Here the CDR3 DNA reads TGTGCCAGCAGCGACCCGGGACACAAGAACACTGAAGCTTTCTTT. This sequence encodes CASSDPGHKNTEAFF.

The CDR3 sequence is CASSLAGGGGNNQPQHF. CDR3 DNA: TGTGCCAGCAGCTTGGCCGGGGGAGGCGGAAACAATCAGCCCCAGCATTTT. The rearrangement uses TRBV5-6 and TRBJ1-5; possible D gene TRBD1, 5 bases. Trimming cost V 0 bases and J 3 bases, with 16 bases left between them. The CDR3 sequence is 17 residues long. Looked up from germline, CDR1 is SGHDT and CDR2 is YYEEEE.

This clone was seen only a few times. The CDR3: CASSHSGQGGYEQYF. DNA for the CDR3: TGCGCCAGCAGCCATAGTGGACAGGGTGGCTACGAGCAGTACTTC. This chain joins TRBV4-1 and TRBJ2-7, with TRBD1 matching over 8 bases. CDR1 is MGHRA, CDR2 YSYEKL, per germline. V shed 3 bases and J 3 bases; nucleotides not matched to a gene: 7. The CDR3 totals 15 residues.

The chain links TRBV29-1 to TRBJ2-1; 11 bases fit TRBD1. The CDR3 length is 14 residues. V shed 7 bases, J shed 6 bases, and the junction held 8 bases outside the gene matches. Germline V gives CDR1 SQVTM, CDR2 ANQGSEA. CDR3 protein: CSAGAGTGGNEQFF. CDR3 nucleotides: TGCAGCGCCGGAGCCGGGACAGGGGGCAATGAGCAGTTCTTC.

The gene calls are TRBV11-3 and TRBJ2-7; 9 bases are shared with TRBD1. The CDR3 has 16 amino acids. Losses at the gene ends were 1 base for V and 0 bases for J; bases not matched to a gene: 4. CDR1 and CDR2 from the germline V gene are SGHNT and YENEEA. Here the CDR3 DNA reads TGTGCCAGCAGCTTAGGTACAGGGGGCCTCTCCTACGAGCAGTACGTC. It codes for CASSLGTGGLSYEQYV.

The chain uses TRBV9 and TRBJ2-7, with unresolved D. Germline CDR1 reads SGDLS; CDR2 reads YYNGEE. The CDR3 loop spans 11 amino acids. The CDR3 reads CASNNPRRKEV. CDR3 DNA: TGTGCCAGCAATAACCCTCGGCGGAAAGAGGTC.

The chain joins TRBV30 to TRBJ1-2; perhaps TRBD1 as D (6 bases). This CDR3 has 14 residues. V lost 1 base, J lost 2 bases, and 11 bases lay in between. CDR1 is GTSNPN, CDR2 SVGIG, per germline (reference sequence). The CDR3 region is CAWSDSQGNYGYTF. The CDR3 bases are TGTGCCTGGAGTGACAGTCAGGGGAACTATGGCTACACCTTC.

The V call is TRBV5-8, the J call TRBJ2-5; 10 bases are shared with TRBD2. J lost 2 bases, V lost 1 base, and 8 bases had no gene match. CDR1 is SGHTS and CDR2 is YDEGEE in the germline V gene. The CDR3 has 17 amino acids. CDR3 region: CASSLSRTSGGQETQYF. DNA of the CDR3: TGTGCCAGCAGCTTGTCCCGGACTAGCGGAGGACAAGAGACCCAGTACTTC.

The rearrangement links TRBV27 to TRBJ1-3, with TRBD1 matching over 7 bases. Germline CDR1 is MNHEY and CDR2 is SMNVEV (reference sequence). The CDR3 contains 16 residues. The ends lost 7 bases at V and 0 bases at J; junction bases unmatched: 9. CDR3 in DNA: TGTGCCAGCATCGGGCAGGGGGGCGGCTCTGGAAACACCATATATTTT. The encoded protein is CASIGQGGGSGNTIYF.

The V gene is TRBV29-1, the J gene TRBJ2-5; 8 nucleotides match TRBD2. The J segment lost 5 bases and the V segment lost 1 base, leaving 9 bases of the junction unmatched. This CDR3 region has 15 residues. Germline CDR1 SQVTM, CDR2 ANQGSEA. The CDR3 DNA reads TGCAGCGTTGAAGGGGGGACTAGGTTTGGTGAGACCCAGTACTTC. This gives the protein CSVEGGTRFGETQYF. Filled out from reference TRBV29-1 and TRBJ2-5, the complete variable domain reads SAVISQKPSRDICQRGTSLTIQCQVDSQVTMMFWYRQQPGQSLTLIATANQGSEATYESGFVIDKFPISRPNLTFSTLTVSNMSPEDSSIYLCSVEGGTRFGETQYFGPGTRLLVL.

Only one count was recorded for this clone. This rearrangement joins TRBV5-1 to TRBJ2-4; the D gene is possibly TRBD1 (6 bases). V was pared by 0 bases and J by 7 bases, with 17 bases between. The CDR3 sequence is 16 residues long. In germline, CDR1 is SGHRS, CDR2 YFSETQ. CDR3 nucleotide sequence: TGCGCCAGCAGCTTGGAGGTGACAGGAGTCAAGAACATTCAGTACTTC. Its translation is CASSLEVTGVKNIQYF.

The genes are TRBV19 and TRBJ2-1; 10 bases align to TRBD1. This CDR3 contains 14 residues. V gave up 6 bases and J gave up 6 bases; unmatched junction bases: 5. The V gene's germline CDR1 is LNHDA and CDR2 SQIVND (reference sequence). CDR3 coding DNA: TGTGCCAGTAGCCGGGACAGGGGCTCCAATGAGCAGTTCTTC. It encodes CASSRDRGSNEQFF.

The genes are TRBV9 and TRBJ2-3, with 7 bases lining up with TRBD2. The CDR3 spans 17 residues. CDR1 is SGDLS and CDR2 is YYNGEE in the germline V gene. The ends lost 1 base at V and 2 bases at J; junction bases unmatched: 10. CDR3 bases: TGTGCCAGCAGCGTAATGGGAGGGTGGCAGGTCACAGATACGCAGTATTTT. This gives the protein CASSVMGGWQVTDTQYF.

The V and J genes are TRBV18 and TRBJ2-7; TRBD1 agrees at 9 bases. Germline-derived CDR1 and CDR2 are KGHSH and LQKENI. CDR3 size: 12 residues. The V segment lost 5 bases and the J segment 6 bases; nucleotides outside the gene matches: 2. CDR3 bases: TGTGCCAGCTCAGCGACAGGGGGCGAGCAGTACTTC. It encodes CASSATGGEQYF.

The table lists this clone with a count of one. V gene TRBV19 combines with J gene TRBJ1-4; D possibly corresponds to TRBD1 (6 bases). The CDR3 is made up of 14 amino acids. V lost 4 bases to trimming and J lost 8 bases, with 14 bases between them. CDR1 is LNHDA and CDR2 is SQIVND in the germline V gene (reference sequence). The CDR3 DNA sequence: TGTGCCAGTAGTACACAGGGCGCAGGGGAAAAACTGTTTTTT. This codes for CASSTQGAGEKLFF.

This rearrangement joins TRBV6-5 to TRBJ2-7; TRBD1 agrees at 8 bases. The CDR3 is made up of 14 amino acids. The germline gives CDR1 MNHEY, CDR2 SVGAGI. The junction had 7 bases not matched to a gene; V was cut back by 4 bases and J by 5 bases. The CDR3 DNA is TGTGCCAGCAGTTTCGACAGGGGACGGCACGAGCAGTACTTC. Its translation is CASSFDRGRHEQYF.

The chain recombines TRBV5-1 with TRBJ2-1; D possibly corresponds to TRBD2 (5 bases). This CDR3 is 14 amino acids long. Germline CDR1 is SGHRS and CDR2 is YFSETQ. The V and J ends lost 0 bases and 10 bases respectively, with 14 bases between them. The CDR3 region has the DNA TGCGCCAGCAGCTTGGCGCGGGCTACGGAGGAGCAGTTCTTC. Amino acid sequence: CASSLARATEEQFF.

This clone is a singleton in its sample. V usage is TRBV4-1 and J usage is TRBJ1-1; the match to TRBD1 covers 7 bases. Germline V CDR1 and CDR2: MGHRA, YSYEKL. This CDR3 spans 15 amino acids. J gave up 3 bases and V 5 bases, and 9 bases lay outside the gene matches. The CDR3 region is CASSVRDSGDTEAFF. The DNA of the CDR3 is TGCGCCAGCAGCGTCCGGGACAGTGGAGACACTGAAGCTTTCTTT.